The source of this TCR beta chain is a study of PD-1 blockade in mismatch repair-deficient tumors (dated by TCRdb to between 2016 and 2019). Background on the whole study: Between September 2013 and 2016, the trial enrolled around 91 consecutive patients with 12 mismatch repair-deficient cancer types, every one of whom had been previously treated and was progressing. Tumor-associated T cell clones were tracked in the peripheral blood of patients responding to PD-1 blockade by deep sequencing of TCR CDR3 regions. The investigation overall reported the following: Tumor-resident clones, often undetectable in blood before treatment, expanded rapidly after pembrolizumab and then contracted, generally before radiologic responses.

Library generation was performed with the immunoSEQ multiplex PCR assay. TCRdb mirrors the immuneACCESS table, restricted to in-frame sequences. Some clones are absent from its copies; in checked studies, under half trace to an unresolved V gene, and the reason for the others is unknown. Within this sample are around 16,000 clones, with about 86% of them counted one time only. Around 3% of the sample is taken by the ten largest. Via the germline V gene (reference sequence), CDR1 is MNHEY and CDR2 SMNVEV. Relative to germline, V is 1 base shorter and J is 7 bases shorter, with 14 bases between their ends. The CDR3 numbers 15 residues from cysteine through phenylalanine. The CDR3 DNA has 45 bases and is translated from base 1. For each enrolled patient, mismatch repair deficiency was established using either polymerase chain reaction or immunohistochemistry. A few patients who responded to pembrolizumab therapy underwent TCR sequencing. The phase II trial prospectively tested pembrolizumab PD-1 blockade in advanced mismatch repair-deficient cancers regardless of tissue of origin. Serial peripheral blood T cell samples were collected before and at multiple times after starting PD-1 blockade. Blood sampling time points were reported as weeks after the first dose of pembrolizumab.

As for this clone: Its recognized antigen is unknown. It has no much larger one-base neighbor in the sample; base qualities were not kept.

The receptor was isolated from an adult with mismatch repair-deficient cancer. The source was PBMCs, collected 4 weeks after starting pembrolizumab. The rearranged chain carries TRBV27 and TRBJ2-1, and TRBD2 may be the D gene, going by 6 matching bases. The bases read TGTGCCAGCAGTTTATTAGCTAGCGTTCGTAATGAGCAGTTCTTC. Its translation reads: CASSLLASVRNEQFF.